The 4 T cell receptor beta chains below were found in one sample sequenced in a study of post-analysis software for immune sequencing data. Unique molecular identifiers were carried by the TCR beta cDNA libraries. TCRdb reanalysed the PCR reads using MiXCR and keeps one entry per CDR3 protein. The data hold 350,000 to 450,000 distinct CDR3 sequences, with roughly 35% observed a single time. These TCRs are of unknown antigen specificity. Findings of the study overall: Higher frequency in patients than in controls was seen for about five TRBV segments, with TRBV5-6, TRBV5-1 and TRBV20-1 among them.

Sequences were obtained from blood. These receptors were obtained from a girl aged 10 to 17 with multiple sclerosis.

This clonotype was observed a few times. CDR3 DNA sequence: TGTGCCATCAGGACGGACAGGGGTGACGATGAGCAGTTCTTC. Translated, it gives CAIRTDRGDDEQFF. V and J are TRBV10-3 and TRBJ2-1; 9 nucleotides agree with TRBD1. V shed 6 bases, J shed 8 bases, and the junction held 8 bases outside the gene matches. The germline V gene has CDR1 ENHRY and CDR2 SYGVKD. The CDR3 spans 14 residues.

This chain connects TRBV14 to TRBJ1-1; D not certain. This CDR3 contains 18 residues. The V and J ends lost 4 bases and 0 bases respectively, with 21 bases between them. Germline values: CDR1 SGHDN, CDR2 FVKESK. This CDR3 reads CASSPPIGPGLMNTEAFF. The CDR3 coding sequence is TGTGCCAGCAGCCCCCCCATAGGACCGGGGTTGATGAACACTGAAGCTTTCTTT.

This clonotype was observed a handful of times. The chain uses TRBV7-3 and TRBJ2-7; maybe TRBD1 (5 bases). Germline V gene data show CDR1 as SGHTA and CDR2 as FQGTGA. Trimming took off 1 base at V and 3 bases at J, with 13 bases between the two ends. This CDR3 is 15 amino acids long. CDR3 region: CASSLIAGNGYEQYF. For the CDR3, the DNA is TGTGCCAGCAGCTTAATAGCAGGGAACGGCTACGAGCAGTACTTC.

CDR3 in amino acids: CASSLAARGAGQPQHF. CDR3 coding DNA: TGTGCCAGCAGCTTAGCGGCCAGGGGCGCGGGGCAGCCCCAGCATTTT. V and J are TRBV7-2 and TRBJ1-5; tentative D call: TRBD1 (6 bases). V lost 0 bases to trimming and J lost 7 bases, with 16 bases between them. Germline CDR1 SGHTA, CDR2 FQGNSA. The CDR3 sequence is 16 residues long.